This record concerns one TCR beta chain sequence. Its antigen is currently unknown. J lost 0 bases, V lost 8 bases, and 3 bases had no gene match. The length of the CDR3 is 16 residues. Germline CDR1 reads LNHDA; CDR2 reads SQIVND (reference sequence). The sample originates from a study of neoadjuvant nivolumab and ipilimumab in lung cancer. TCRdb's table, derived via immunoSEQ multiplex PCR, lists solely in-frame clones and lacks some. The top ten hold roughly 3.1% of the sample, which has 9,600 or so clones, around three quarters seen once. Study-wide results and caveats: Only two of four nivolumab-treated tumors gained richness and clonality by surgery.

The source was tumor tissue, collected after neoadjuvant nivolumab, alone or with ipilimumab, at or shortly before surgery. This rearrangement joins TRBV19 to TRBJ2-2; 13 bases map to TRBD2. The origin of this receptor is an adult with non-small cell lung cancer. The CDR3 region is CASSGLAGANTGELFF. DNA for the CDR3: TGTGCCAGTTCTGGACTAGCGGGAGCGAACACCGGGGAGCTGTTTTTT.